This passage covers 17 T cell receptor beta chains from one sample sequenced in a study of CD8+ T cells in alopecia areata. Regarding treatment: oral pan-JAK inhibitor, 5-10 mg twice daily. It was cDNA, reverse transcribed from extracted RNA, that served as the sequencing template. Using immunoSEQ multiplex PCR, the repertoire was profiled, and TCRdb retains in-frame clones only, with some absent. The table records roughly 180,000 clones, 51% of them present only once. The specimen was CD8+ T cells sorted from blood, collected at week 52, from a patient treated with tofacitinib. All receptors come from a human donor with alopecia areata.

The chain links TRBV7-9 to TRBJ2-7; no clear D. V lost 5 bases, J lost 4 bases, and 6 bases lay in between. The germline V gene has CDR1 SEHNR and CDR2 FQNEAQ (reference sequence). The CDR3 covers 11 residues. CDR3 nucleotides: TGTGCCAGCAGCGTCAGTTACGAGCAGTACTTC. This codes for CASSVSYEQYF.

This chain uses TRBV10-3 with TRBJ2-2; D might be TRBD2 (5 bases). CDR1 ENHRY and CDR2 SYGVKD come from the germline V gene. This CDR3 is 14 amino acids long. Between the trimmed V and J ends, which lost 3 bases and 7 bases, there was a span of 12 bases. CDR3 protein: CAISDFDTSGELFF. The CDR3 region has the DNA TGTGCCATCAGTGATTTCGACACTAGCGGGGAGCTGTTTTTT.

With respect to this clone: Possible read error: a much larger clone is one base away. The chain uses TRBV6-1 and TRBJ2-7, with TRBD1 identical over 9 bases. Trimming removed 1 base from V and 3 bases from J; junction bases left unmatched: 1. Germline CDR1 reads MNHNS; CDR2 reads SASEGT. The CDR3 is made up of 14 amino acids. The CDR3, as DNA: TGTGCCAGCAGTGAAGGGACAGGGGACTACGAGCAGTACTTC. Its translation: CASSEGTGDYEQYF.

The chain carries TRBV5-6 and TRBJ2-2; maybe TRBD2 (5 bases). The germline V gene encodes CDR1 SGHDT and CDR2 YYEEEE. Trimming left V 4 bases short and J 4 bases short, with 5 bases between. The CDR3 has 12 amino acids. CDR3 region: CASSGSTGELFF. DNA for the CDR3: TGTGCCAGCAGCGGGAGCACCGGGGAGCTGTTTTTT. Looking up the rest from reference TRBV5-6 and TRBJ2-2 gives the full variable domain: DAGVTQSPTHLIKTRGQQVTLRCSPKSGHDTVSWYQQALGQGPQFIFQYYEEEERQRGNFPDRFSGHQFPNYSSELNVNALLLGDSALYLCASSGSTGELFFGEGSRLTVL.

The V call is TRBV7-9, the J call TRBJ2-1, with 7 nucleotides matching TRBD2. The germline CDR1 and CDR2 sequences are SEHNR and FQNEAQ (reference sequence). This CDR3 spans 19 amino acids. The J segment lost 1 base and the V segment lost 5 bases, leaving 17 bases of the junction unmatched. The CDR3 sequence is CASSPGGEGIIASYNEQFF. CDR3 nucleotide sequence: TGTGCCAGCAGCCCCGGCGGGGAGGGGATTATTGCGTCCTACAATGAGCAGTTCTTC.

This sequence joins TRBV5-1 and TRBJ2-5, with 7 positions matching TRBD1. V lost 6 bases, J lost 5 bases, and 4 bases stayed unmatched. There are 12 residues in the CDR3. Germline CDR1 is SGHRS and CDR2 is YFSETQ. CDR3 nucleotides: TGCGCCAGCACGACAGGGATGGAGACCCAGTACTTC. It translates to CASTTGMETQYF.

This clone was counted a few times. The rearrangement joins TRBV4-3 to TRBJ1-2; no definite D call. The CDR3 consists of 22 residues. Germline loops: CDR1 LGHNA, CDR2 YSLEER. V lost 0 bases and J 0 bases, leaving 29 bases between the germline ends. CDR3 protein: CASSQELPPSQKPYRPNYGYTF. CDR3 in DNA: TGCGCCAGCAGCCAAGAACTACCTCCCTCGCAGAAACCATACCGTCCTAACTATGGCTACACCTTC.

The chain employs TRBV15 and TRBJ2-2; 7 bases align to TRBD1. Germline CDR1 LNHNV, CDR2 YYDKDF (reference sequence). The CDR3 covers 15 residues. Trimming cost V 6 bases and J 2 bases; bases outside gene matches: 6. CDR3 amino acids: CATSYGTANTGELFF. DNA for the CDR3: TGTGCCACCAGTTACGGGACAGCTAACACCGGGGAGCTGTTTTTT.

This clone came up a few times. This chain links TRBV5-6 with TRBJ2-1; 11 bases fit TRBD2. Germline lookup yields CDR1 SGHDT and CDR2 YYEEEE. V gave up 0 bases and J gave up 6 bases; unmatched junction bases: 2. This CDR3 region has 15 residues. The CDR3 DNA reads TGTGCCAGCAGCTTGGGACTAGCGGGGCTCAATGAGCAGTTCTTC. Protein: CASSLGLAGLNEQFF.

The V gene is TRBV13, the J gene TRBJ1-1, with 7 bases matching TRBD1. This CDR3 has 12 amino acids. The germline V gene encodes CDR1 PRHDT and CDR2 FYEKMQ (reference sequence). V lost 5 bases to trimming and J lost 7 bases; unmatched junction nucleotides: 4. CDR3 sequence (DNA): TGTGCCAGCAGCATTAGGACAGGTGAAGCTTTCTTT. It specifies CASSIRTGEAFF.

The rearrangement joins TRBV7-9 to TRBJ1-2; TRBD1 agrees at 7 bases. The CDR3 loop spans 14 amino acids. In germline, CDR1 is SEHNR, CDR2 FQNEAQ (reference sequence). With V trimmed by 4 bases and J by 1 base, 3 bases remained unmatched. DNA for the CDR3: TGTGCCAGCAGCTCCGGGACAGTTAACTATGGCTACACCTTC. Amino acid sequence: CASSSGTVNYGYTF.

The chain employs TRBV5-1 and TRBJ2-3; 7 positions match TRBD2. Germline values: CDR1 SGHRS, CDR2 YFSETQ. The CDR3 covers 15 residues. Trimming removed 4 bases from V and 5 bases from J; junction bases left unmatched: 10. CDR3 bases: TGCGCCAGCAGCGCCCCCAGCGGGGTAGGAGATACGCAGTATTTT. Translated: CASSAPSGVGDTQYF.

This chain links TRBV11-2 with TRBJ2-4; D possibly matches TRBD1 or TRBD2 (5 bases each). This CDR3 spans 16 amino acids. Trimming cost V 1 base and J 5 bases, with 15 bases left between them. Germline V lookup: CDR1 SGHAT, CDR2 FQNNGV. The CDR3 here is CASSLGPGTAENIQYF. CDR3 DNA: TGTGCCAGCAGCTTAGGTCCAGGGACCGCCGAAAACATTCAGTACTTC.

The V and J genes are TRBV15 and TRBJ1-1, with 10 nucleotides matching TRBD1. The CDR3 is 16 residues long. With 0 bases clipped from V and 3 bases from J, the junction kept 4 bases outside the gene matches. Per the germline V gene, CDR1 is LNHNV and CDR2 is YYDKDF (reference sequence). CDR3 in DNA: TGTGCCACCAGCAGAGAGGACAGGGGGATAGACACTGAAGCTTTCTTT. This gives the protein CATSREDRGIDTEAFF.

The rearrangement links TRBV6-5 to TRBJ2-5; 10 bases map to TRBD1. This CDR3 spans 16 amino acids. CDR1 is MNHEY, CDR2 SVGAGI, per germline. Trimming took 0 bases from V and 6 from J; bases not matched to a gene: 7. DNA for the CDR3: TGTGCCAGCAGTTACTCGTGGGACAGGGGTGGAAAGACCCAGTACTTC. Translating it yields CASSYSWDRGGKTQYF.

The chain links TRBV6-5 to TRBJ2-1; a possible D gene is TRBD1 (6 bases). Per the germline V gene, CDR1 is MNHEY and CDR2 is SVGAGI. The V and J ends lost 7 bases and 6 bases respectively, with 10 bases between them. The CDR3 consists of 12 residues. For the CDR3, the DNA is TGTGCCAGCATGACAGGCCCCAATGAGCAGTTCTTC. Its protein product is CASMTGPNEQFF.

The chain carries TRBV6-5 and TRBJ2-2; 7 bases map to TRBD2. V trimming: 6 bases; J trimming: 0 bases; junction bases outside the gene matches: 4. The germline CDR1 and CDR2 sequences are MNHEY and SVGAGI. The CDR3 consists of 15 residues. This chain's CDR3 is CASSGGGSNTGELFF. The CDR3, as DNA: TGTGCCAGCAGCGGCGGGGGTTCGAACACCGGGGAGCTGTTTTTT.